The TCR beta chain under discussion was sequenced for a study of T-cell memory formation after mild COVID-19. The TCR alpha and TCR beta cDNA libraries, bearing sample barcodes and UMIs, were generated by 5'RACE using constant-segment primers. Via MiXCR, TCRdb re-called the 5' RACE reads, giving one row per CDR3 protein. This table holds 300,000 or so distinct CDR3 sequences, about 16% found once. Germline V lookup: CDR1 SGHTA, CDR2 FQGNSA. The V gene lost 1 base and the J gene lost 1 base, with 8 bases spanning the gap. CDR3 size: 14 residues. Sequences were obtained from PBMCs or a T cell subset sorted from them (not recorded which). The rearrangement joins TRBV7-2 to TRBJ2-7; D ambiguous. The source is a man aged 18 to 35 who had mild COVID-19 (a few samples of this study predate the infection). Cell type and time point are not known. CDR3: CASSLVWVSYEQYV. The CDR3 DNA reads TGTGCCAGCAGCTTAGTTTGGGTATCCTACGAGCAGTACGTC.